Listed here are 25 T cell receptor beta chains from one sample, sequenced in a study of T cells in localized non-small cell lung cancer. Clones were read by immunoSEQ multiplex PCR, and TCRdb kept only the in-frame ones, dropping some. The sample includes approximately 47,000 clones, roughly nine tenths of them seen just once. Sequencing used PBMCs, obtained before any cancer treatment. The origin of the receptors is a man aged 40 to 70 with stage II lung adenocarcinoma.

The V call is TRBV30, the J call TRBJ1-2; maybe TRBD1 (5 bases). The V end lost 4 bases, the J end lost 0 bases, and 21 bases lay between the germline ends. The CDR3 has 17 amino acids. Per germline, CDR1 GTSNPN and CDR2 SVGIG (reference sequence). CDR3 DNA: TGTGCCTGGACCCGGGGGGGTCGGCCGTCAGCTAACTATGGCTACACCTTC. It is translated as CAWTRGGRPSANYGYTF.

The V gene is TRBV9, the J gene TRBJ2-3; D uncertain. This CDR3 is 13 amino acids long. The germline CDR1 and CDR2 sequences are SGDLS and YYNGEE. V lost 2 bases and J 3 bases, leaving 7 bases between the germline ends. Here the CDR3 DNA reads TGTGCCAGCAGCGTCCTAGAAACAGATACGCAGTATTTT. Protein product: CASSVLETDTQYF.

This chain connects TRBV4-1 to TRBJ2-2; possibly TRBD1 for D (5 bases). This CDR3 spans 17 amino acids. The germline V gene encodes CDR1 MGHRA and CDR2 YSYEKL. The germline V and J ends were trimmed by 0 bases and 6 bases, with 17 bases remaining between them. CDR3 nucleotide sequence: TGCGCCAGCAGCCAAGATTCCGGAGCAGGGCCAGCCGGGGAGCTGTTTTTT. Translated, it gives CASSQDSGAGPAGELFF.

The V call is TRBV14, the J call TRBJ1-4; 8 positions agree with TRBD1. CDR1 is SGHDN and CDR2 is FVKESK in the germline V gene. Trimming removed 4 bases from V and 6 bases from J; junction bases left unmatched: 4. There are 14 residues in the CDR3. The CDR3 reads CASSPPGGYEKLFF. As DNA, the CDR3 is TGTGCCAGCAGCCCCCCAGGGGGCTATGAAAAACTGTTTTTT.

This clone has only one observation. J is TRBJ2-1 and V is TRBV6-1; 8 bases fit TRBD2. Germline V gene data show CDR1 as MNHNS and CDR2 as SASEGT. J was trimmed by 12 bases and V by 0 bases; bases with no gene match: 13. The CDR3 sequence is 16 residues long. CDR3 in amino acids: CASSEATPGGAGGQFF. The CDR3 bases are TGTGCCAGCAGTGAAGCCACTCCGGGAGGGGCGGGGGGGCAGTTCTTC.

Here the CDR3 DNA reads TGCGCCAGCAGCCGGGGGACTGAAGCTTTCTTT. This translates into CASSRGTEAFF. The chain uses TRBV4-1 and TRBJ1-1, with a weak D call TRBD1 (5 bases). The CDR3 sequence is 11 residues long. V lost 4 bases, J lost 5 bases, and 5 bases lay in between. Germline CDR1 reads MGHRA; CDR2 reads YSYEKL.

This chain links TRBV7-3 with TRBJ2-5; D unclear. The length of the CDR3 is 13 residues. CDR1 and CDR2 from the germline V gene are SGHTA and FQGTGA. The V and J ends lost 0 bases and 5 bases respectively, with 7 bases between them. As DNA, the CDR3 is TGTGCCAGCAGCTTAACGGCCTTGGAGACCCAGTACTTC. It yields the protein CASSLTALETQYF.

V usage is TRBV4-1 and J usage is TRBJ1-2; 9 positions agree with TRBD1. The CDR3 has 16 residues. The junction had 12 bases not matched to a gene; V was cut back by 2 bases and J by 8 bases. CDR1 and CDR2 (germline): MGHRA, YSYEKL. CDR3 amino acids: CASSQIHPGQGGGYTF. The CDR3 DNA is TGCGCCAGCAGCCAAATTCATCCGGGACAGGGAGGGGGCTACACCTTC.

J is TRBJ2-1 and V is TRBV7-2; TRBD2 matches at 12 bases. The CDR3 is 13 amino acids. V lost 7 bases to trimming and J lost 13 bases; unmatched junction nucleotides: 8. Germline V lookup: CDR1 SGHTA, CDR2 FQGNSA. CDR3 residues: CASTPLAGGDQFF. The CDR3 nucleotides are TGTGCCAGCACCCCTCTAGCGGGGGGGGACCAGTTCTTC.

The count of this clone is one. J is TRBJ1-2 and V is TRBV7-8; tentative D call: TRBD1 (6 bases). The CDR3 is 14 residues long. V was cut by 5 bases and J by 2 bases, with 12 bases left in between. Germline CDR1 SGHVS, CDR2 FQNEAQ. The CDR3: CASSRGGLNYGYTF. The DNA for the CDR3 is TGTGCCAGCAGCAGGGGGGGGCTAAACTATGGCTACACCTTC.

The V call is TRBV10-3, the J call TRBJ1-1; 9 bases agree with TRBD1. In germline, CDR1 is ENHRY, CDR2 SYGVKD. V was pared by 5 bases and J by 1 base, with 8 bases of the junction left unmatched. This CDR3 spans 16 amino acids. The CDR3 loop is CAISPSRDRANTEAFF. The CDR3 DNA follows: TGTGCCATCAGTCCCAGCCGGGACAGGGCGAACACTGAAGCTTTCTTT.

The chain carries TRBV14 and TRBJ2-3; D is unclear. Trimming stripped 3 bases from V and 2 bases from J, with 15 bases between. From germline, CDR1 is SGHDN and CDR2 FVKESK. The CDR3 covers 16 residues. This CDR3 reads CASSQLGVGSTDTQYF. The CDR3 DNA reads as TGTGCCAGCAGCCAGCTAGGTGTCGGGTCCACAGATACGCAGTATTTT.

The chain couples TRBV7-6 to TRBJ1-1; 10 positions agree with TRBD1. There are 17 residues in the CDR3. V gave up 2 bases and J gave up 9 bases; unmatched junction bases: 15. Germline-derived CDR1 and CDR2 are SGHVS and FNYEAQ. As DNA, the CDR3 is TGTGCCAGCAGCTTATCTCCCGGGACAGGGGCCCCGAAGAAAGCTTTCTTT. This encodes CASSLSPGTGAPKKAFF.

V usage is TRBV19 and J usage is TRBJ1-2, with D perhaps TRBD1 (6 bases). Germline loops: CDR1 LNHDA, CDR2 SQIVND (reference sequence). Trimming left V 3 bases short and J 2 bases short, with 13 bases between. The CDR3 has 15 residues. CDR3 bases: TGTGCCAGTAGTATGAGTGAGGGACACAACTATGGCTACACCTTC. Translation gives CASSMSEGHNYGYTF.

V is TRBV4-2 and J is TRBJ2-1; D unresolved. V dropped 1 base and J dropped 7 bases, with 8 bases sitting between them. Germline CDR1 is LGHNA and CDR2 is YNFKEQ. The CDR3 extends over 13 amino acids. CDR3 region: CASSQAASNEQFF. DNA for the CDR3: TGTGCCAGCAGCCAAGCCGCGAGTAATGAGCAGTTCTTC.

This chain connects TRBV2 to TRBJ1-1, with no clear D. The V gene lost 5 bases and the J gene lost 8 bases, with 12 bases spanning the gap. Germline CDR1 and CDR2: SNHLY and FYNNEI. This CDR3 contains 12 residues. CDR3 loop: CASSRAQAEAFF. The CDR3 DNA reads as TGTGCCAGCAGTAGAGCTCAGGCAGAAGCTTTCTTT.

This clone was counted between two and nine times. The V call is TRBV28, the J call TRBJ2-2; 7 nucleotides align to TRBD1. The CDR3 length is 16 residues. The germline gives CDR1 MDHEN, CDR2 SYDVKM. V shed 6 bases, J shed 4 bases, and the junction held 11 bases outside the gene matches. The CDR3 sequence: CASSSPRGQGTGELFF. The DNA of the CDR3 is TGTGCCAGCAGCTCCCCAAGGGGGCAGGGCACCGGGGAGCTGTTTTTT. Full variable domain (rest looked up from reference TRBV28 and TRBJ2-2): DVKVTQSSRYLVKRTGEKVFLECVQDMDHENMFWYRQDPGLGLRLIYFSYDVKMKEKGDIPEGYSVSREKKERFSLILESASTNQTSMYLCASSSPRGQGTGELFFGEGSRLTVL.

V and J are TRBV11-2 and TRBJ2-3; the D gene is possibly TRBD2 (6 bases). Germline V gene data show CDR1 as SGHAT and CDR2 as FQNNGV. Deletions cut 4 bases from V and 7 bases from J, with 27 bases between. The CDR3 runs to 18 residues. In DNA, the CDR3 is TGTGCCAGCAGCTCCCGTTCTAGCGTAACGCCAGATGGTAATACGCAGTATTTT. Its protein is CASSSRSSVTPDGNTQYF. The whole variable domain, filled in from reference TRBV11-2 and TRBJ2-3, reads EAGVAQSPRYKIIEKRQSVAFWCNPISGHATLYWYQQILGQGPKLLIQFQNNGVVDDSQLPKDRFSAERLKGVDSTLKIQPAKLEDSAVYLCASSSRSSVTPDGNTQYFGPGTRLTVL.

This rearrangement joins TRBV27 to TRBJ1-5; no clear D gene. V gave up 2 bases and J gave up 3 bases, with 8 bases separating them. Germline V gene lookup returns CDR1 MNHEY and CDR2 SMNVEV (reference sequence). The CDR3 contains 14 residues. Here the CDR3 reads CASSLAGFNQPQHF. In DNA form, the CDR3 reads TGTGCCAGCAGTTTAGCAGGATTCAATCAGCCCCAGCATTTT.

The chain uses TRBV4-2 and TRBJ1-4; D possibly corresponds to TRBD1 (5 bases). The CDR3 covers 15 residues. Between the trimmed V and J ends, which lost 1 base and 7 bases, there was a span of 13 bases. Germline V CDR1 and CDR2: LGHNA, YNFKEQ. The CDR3 spells CASSQGGVGREKLFF. CDR3 sequence (DNA): TGTGCCAGCAGCCAAGGGGGGGTGGGGCGTGAAAAACTGTTTTTT.

This clone is a singleton in its sample. The CDR3 here is CACPGSGATEAFF. The DNA of the CDR3 is TGTGCCTGCCCCGGATCGGGAGCCACTGAAGCTTTCTTT. The gene calls are TRBV30 and TRBJ1-1, with unresolved D. The CDR3 is 13 amino acids. The V end was cut by 6 bases, the J end by 4 bases, with 15 bases between. Per the germline V gene, CDR1 is GTSNPN and CDR2 is SVGIG (reference sequence).

The rearrangement uses TRBV11-2 and TRBJ1-1; D perhaps matches TRBD1 (6 bases). Germline V CDR1 and CDR2: SGHAT, FQNNGV. V lost 4 bases and J lost 4, with 13 bases in between. This CDR3 is built from 14 residues. CDR3 DNA: TGTGCCAGCAGCTACAGGGTTGGGAGCACTGAAGCTTTCTTT. Residues: CASSYRVGSTEAFF.

The V gene is TRBV2, the J gene TRBJ1-5; maybe TRBD1 (5 bases). V gave up 6 bases and J gave up 0 bases, with 9 bases separating them. Per the germline V gene, CDR1 is SNHLY and CDR2 is FYNNEI. This CDR3 has 14 amino acids. The CDR3 bases are TGTGCCAGCAGCGTACAGGATAGCAATCAGCCCCAGCATTTT. This translates into CASSVQDSNQPQHF.

The chain carries TRBV7-2 and TRBJ1-2; 8 bases are a match to TRBD1. The CDR3 spans 15 residues. Germline-derived CDR1 and CDR2 are SGHTA and FQGNSA. V lost 5 bases and J lost 2; bases outside the gene matches: 7. The CDR3 nucleotides are TGTGCCAGCAGCCGGACAGGGTTAAAGAACTATGGCTACACCTTC. It codes for CASSRTGLKNYGYTF.

This rearrangement joins TRBV18 to TRBJ1-1, with D possibly TRBD1 on 5 matching bases. V dropped 2 bases and J dropped 0 bases, with 16 bases sitting between them. Germline loops: CDR1 KGHSH, CDR2 LQKENI. The CDR3 has 17 amino acids. The CDR3 DNA reads TGTGCCAGCTCACCAGGTGGGGCAGGAGAGATGAACACTGAAGCTTTCTTT. This codes for CASSPGGAGEMNTEAFF.